This is a list of T cell receptor beta chains from one sample in a study of CD8 T cells in ankylosing spondylitis. Each CDR3 protein is one row after TCRdb ran MiXCR on the 5' RACE reads. The data hold around 150,000 distinct CDR3 sequences, with approximately 16% observed a single time. Sequencing was performed on blood, either unsorted or a sorted T cell fraction (not recorded which). Receptors were obtained from a male donor with ankylosing spondylitis or in good health (not recorded which). The CDR3 runs from the conserved cysteine through the conserved F or W. D genes are given only for firm matches. Not all rows give a size; the values are once, few, many and, for expanded clones, a class.

>TRBJ2-1|TRBD2|.|TRBV28
TGTGCCAGCAACAAGCCGGGACTAGGGGCCAATGAGCAGTTCTTC
CASNKPGLGANEQFF
>TRBJ2-2|TRBD1|many|TRBV10-3
TGTGCCATCCCGGGACAGGGGGCCTCCAACACCGGGGAGCTGTTTTTT
CAIPGQGASNTGELFF
>TRBJ1-4|TRBD1|many|TRBV5-1
TGCGCCAGCAGCCTCACAGGGGAGGCGGAAAAACTGTTTTTT
CASSLTGEAEKLFF
>TRBJ2-7|.|few|TRBV29-1
TGCAGCGTTGGAGGGATAGCCGAGCAGTACTTC
CSVGGIAEQYF
>TRBJ2-1|TRBD2|many|TRBV29-1
TGCAGCGTTGAGGCTAGCGGGAGTTACAATGAGCAGTTCTTC
CSVEASGSYNEQFF
>TRBJ2-5|.|few|TRBV7-9
TGTGCCAGCAGCCGACTTGGGGTCCAAGAGACCCAGTACTTC
CASSRLGVQETQYF
>TRBJ2-7|TRBD2|many|TRBV20-1
TGCAGTGCCACGGGACTAGCGGCCCCTGGGGAGCAGTACTTC
CSATGLAAPGEQYF
>TRBJ2-7|.|.|TRBV2
TGTGCCAGCAGTGGGCAGGGTAAGGTCTACGAGCAGTACTTC
CASSGQGKVYEQYF
>TRBJ2-1|.|.|TRBV27
TGTGCCAGCAGTTTATCGGGGGCTAGCCTGAGAAATGAGCAGTTCTTC
CASSLSGASLRNEQFF
>TRBJ2-7|.|few|TRBV10-3
TGTGCCATCAAAGAACTGGGCGGAACCTACGAGCAGTACTTC
CAIKELGGTYEQYF
>TRBJ1-2|TRBD1|.|TRBV27
TGTGCCAGCAGGCCTAGGACAGGGTACTATGGCTACACCTTC
CASRPRTGYYGYTF
>TRBJ2-1|TRBD2|many|TRBV11-1
TGTGCCAGCAGCTCAGTAGCCGGGACTAGCAACAATGAGCAGTTCTTC
CASSSVAGTSNNEQFF
>TRBJ1-1|.|once|TRBV5-1
TGCGCCAGCAGCCAACAGGGAGAGAACACTGAAGCTTTCTTT
CASSQQGENTEAFF
>TRBJ2-5|.|many|TRBV5-1
TGCGCCAGCAGCTTGATGGACAACCAAGAGACCCAGTACTTC
CASSLMDNQETQYF
>TRBJ2-3|.|.|TRBV5-5
TGTGCCAGCAGCTTGGGGCCTCTTGGCACAGATACGCAGTATTTT
CASSLGPLGTDTQYF
>TRBJ2-7|.|many|TRBV24-1
TGTGCCACCAGTGATTCTCTAACAGCGGTCGCTCCCTACGAGCAGTACTTC
CATSDSLTAVAPYEQYF